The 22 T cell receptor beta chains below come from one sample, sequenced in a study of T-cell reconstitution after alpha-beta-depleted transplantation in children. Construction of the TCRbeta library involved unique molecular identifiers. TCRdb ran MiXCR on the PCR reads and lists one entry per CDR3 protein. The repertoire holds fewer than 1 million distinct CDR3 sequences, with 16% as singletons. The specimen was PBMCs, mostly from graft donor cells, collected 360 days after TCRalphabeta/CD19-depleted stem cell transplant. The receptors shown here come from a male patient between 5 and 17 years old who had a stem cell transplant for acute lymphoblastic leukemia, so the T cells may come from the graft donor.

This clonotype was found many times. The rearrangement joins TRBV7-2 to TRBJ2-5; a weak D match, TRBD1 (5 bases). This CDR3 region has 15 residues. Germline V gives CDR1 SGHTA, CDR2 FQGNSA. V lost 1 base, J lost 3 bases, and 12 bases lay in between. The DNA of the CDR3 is TGTGCCAGCAGCTTAGTCATCGGACACGAAGAGACCCAGTACTTC. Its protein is CASSLVIGHEETQYF.

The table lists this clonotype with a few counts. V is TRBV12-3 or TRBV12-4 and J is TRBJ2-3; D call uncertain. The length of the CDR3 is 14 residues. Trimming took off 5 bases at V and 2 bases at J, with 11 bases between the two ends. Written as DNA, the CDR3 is TGTGCCAGCAGTCAAAACGTCAACACAGATACGCAGTATTTT. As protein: CASSQNVNTDTQYF.

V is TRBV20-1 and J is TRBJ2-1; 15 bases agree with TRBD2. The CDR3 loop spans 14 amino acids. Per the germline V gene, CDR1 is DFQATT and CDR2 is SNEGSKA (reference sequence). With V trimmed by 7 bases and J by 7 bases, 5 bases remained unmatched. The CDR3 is CSVSGTSGRNEQFF. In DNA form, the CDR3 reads TGCAGTGTCTCCGGGACTAGCGGGAGGAATGAGCAGTTCTTC.

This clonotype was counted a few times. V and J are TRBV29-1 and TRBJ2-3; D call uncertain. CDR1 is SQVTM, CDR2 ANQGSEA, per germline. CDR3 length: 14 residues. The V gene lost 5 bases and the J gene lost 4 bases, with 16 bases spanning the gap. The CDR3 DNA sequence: TGCAGCGTTAAAGCGCTCGCAAGCGCAGATACGCAGTATTTT. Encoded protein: CSVKALASADTQYF.

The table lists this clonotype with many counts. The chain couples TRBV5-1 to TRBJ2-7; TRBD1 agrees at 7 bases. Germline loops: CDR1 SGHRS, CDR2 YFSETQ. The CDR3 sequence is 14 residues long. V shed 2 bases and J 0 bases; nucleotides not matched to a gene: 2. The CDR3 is CASSLWDSSYEQYF. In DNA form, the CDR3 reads TGCGCCAGCAGCTTATGGGACAGCTCCTACGAGCAGTACTTC.

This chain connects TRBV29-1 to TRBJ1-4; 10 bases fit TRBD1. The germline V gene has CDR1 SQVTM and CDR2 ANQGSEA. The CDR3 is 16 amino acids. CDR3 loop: CPAFGQGEGANEKLFF. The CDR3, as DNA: TGCCCCGCTTTCGGACAGGGGGAAGGAGCTAATGAAAAACTGTTTTTT.

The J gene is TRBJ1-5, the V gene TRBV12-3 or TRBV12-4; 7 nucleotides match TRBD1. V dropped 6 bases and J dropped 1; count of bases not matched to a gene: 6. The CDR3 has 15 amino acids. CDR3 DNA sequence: TGTGCCAGCAGCTCCCAGGGGGAGAGCAATCAGCCCCAGCATTTT. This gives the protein CASSSQGESNQPQHF.

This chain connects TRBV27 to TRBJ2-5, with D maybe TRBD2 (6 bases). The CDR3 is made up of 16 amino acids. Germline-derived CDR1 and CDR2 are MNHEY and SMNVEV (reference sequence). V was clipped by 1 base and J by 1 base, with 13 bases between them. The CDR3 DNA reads TGTGCCAGCAGTTTATTAGGGGTCGGGGGCCAAGAGACCCAGTACTTC. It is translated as CASSLLGVGGQETQYF.

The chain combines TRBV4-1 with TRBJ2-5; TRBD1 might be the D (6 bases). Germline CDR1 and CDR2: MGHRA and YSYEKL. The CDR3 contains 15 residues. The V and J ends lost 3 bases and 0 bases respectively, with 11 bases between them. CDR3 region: CASSHPTGYQETQYF. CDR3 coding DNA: TGCGCCAGCAGCCACCCGACAGGATACCAAGAGACCCAGTACTTC.

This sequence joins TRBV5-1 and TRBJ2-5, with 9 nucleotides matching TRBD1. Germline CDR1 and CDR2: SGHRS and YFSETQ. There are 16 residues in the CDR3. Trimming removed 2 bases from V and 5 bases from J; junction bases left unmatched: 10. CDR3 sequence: CASSFRDRDEPETQYF. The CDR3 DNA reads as TGCGCCAGCAGCTTCCGGGACAGGGACGAGCCGGAGACCCAGTACTTC.

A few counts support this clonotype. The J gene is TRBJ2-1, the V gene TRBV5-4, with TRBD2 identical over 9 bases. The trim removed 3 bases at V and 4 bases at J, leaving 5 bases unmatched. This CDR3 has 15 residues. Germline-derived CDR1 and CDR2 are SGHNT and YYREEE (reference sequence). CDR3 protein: CASSWTSDYYNEQFF. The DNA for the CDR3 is TGTGCCAGCAGCTGGACTAGCGATTATTACAATGAGCAGTTCTTC.

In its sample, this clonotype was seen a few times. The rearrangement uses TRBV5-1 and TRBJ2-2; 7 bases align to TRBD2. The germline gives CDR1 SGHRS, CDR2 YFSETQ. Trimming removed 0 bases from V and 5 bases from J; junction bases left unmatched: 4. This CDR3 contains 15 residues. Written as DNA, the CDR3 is TGCGCCAGCAGCTTGGGGACTAGAGGGACCGGGGAGCTGTTTTTT. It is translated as CASSLGTRGTGELFF.

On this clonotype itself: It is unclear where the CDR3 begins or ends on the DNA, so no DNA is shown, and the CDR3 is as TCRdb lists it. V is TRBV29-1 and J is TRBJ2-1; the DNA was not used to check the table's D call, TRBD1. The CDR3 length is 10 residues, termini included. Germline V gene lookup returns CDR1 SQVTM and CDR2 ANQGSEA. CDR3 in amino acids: CSVGAGNGFF.

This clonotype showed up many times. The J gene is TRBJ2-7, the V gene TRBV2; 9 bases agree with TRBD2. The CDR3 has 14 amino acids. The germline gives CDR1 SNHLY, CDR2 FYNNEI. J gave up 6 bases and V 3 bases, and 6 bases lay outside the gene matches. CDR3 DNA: TGTGCCAGCAGTGATAGTAGCGGGAGTAGCGAGCAGTACTTC. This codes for CASSDSSGSSEQYF.

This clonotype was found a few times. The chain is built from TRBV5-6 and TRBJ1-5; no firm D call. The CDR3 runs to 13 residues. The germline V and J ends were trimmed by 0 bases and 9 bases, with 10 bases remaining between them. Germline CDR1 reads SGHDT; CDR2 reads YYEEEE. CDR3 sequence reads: CASSLGAKGPQHF. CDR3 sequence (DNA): TGTGCCAGCAGCTTGGGAGCCAAGGGGCCCCAGCATTTT.

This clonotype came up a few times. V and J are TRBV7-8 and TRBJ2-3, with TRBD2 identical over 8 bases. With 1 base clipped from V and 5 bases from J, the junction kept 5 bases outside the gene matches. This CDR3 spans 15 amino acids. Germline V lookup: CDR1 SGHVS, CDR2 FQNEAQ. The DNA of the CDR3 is TGTGCCAGCAGCTTAGACGGGGGGGTCAGAGATACGCAGTATTTT. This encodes CASSLDGGVRDTQYF.

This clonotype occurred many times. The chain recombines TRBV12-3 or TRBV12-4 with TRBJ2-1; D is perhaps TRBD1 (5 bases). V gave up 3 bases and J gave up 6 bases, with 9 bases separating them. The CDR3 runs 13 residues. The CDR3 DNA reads TGTGCCAGCAGTTTTGACAGTAGCAATGAGCAGTTCTTC. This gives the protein CASSFDSSNEQFF.

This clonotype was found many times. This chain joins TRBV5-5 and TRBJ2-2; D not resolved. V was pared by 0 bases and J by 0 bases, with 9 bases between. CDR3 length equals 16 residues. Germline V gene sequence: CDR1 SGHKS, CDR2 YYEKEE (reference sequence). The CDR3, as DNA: TGTGCCAGCAGCTTGGCCGTCTTTACGAACACCGGGGAGCTGTTTTTT. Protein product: CASSLAVFTNTGELFF.

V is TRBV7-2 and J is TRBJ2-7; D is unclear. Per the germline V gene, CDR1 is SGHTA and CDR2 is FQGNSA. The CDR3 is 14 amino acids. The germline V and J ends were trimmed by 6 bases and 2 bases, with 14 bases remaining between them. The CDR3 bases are TGTGCCAGCAGTTGGGGAAGTAAGCCCTACGAGCAGTACTTC. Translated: CASSWGSKPYEQYF.

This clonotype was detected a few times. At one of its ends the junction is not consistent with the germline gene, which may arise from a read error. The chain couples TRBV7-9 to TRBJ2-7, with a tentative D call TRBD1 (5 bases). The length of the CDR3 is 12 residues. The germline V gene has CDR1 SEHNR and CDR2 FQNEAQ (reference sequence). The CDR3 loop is CASSLPGYVQYF. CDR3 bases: TGTGCCAGCAGCCTTCCAGGGTACGTGCAGTACTTC.

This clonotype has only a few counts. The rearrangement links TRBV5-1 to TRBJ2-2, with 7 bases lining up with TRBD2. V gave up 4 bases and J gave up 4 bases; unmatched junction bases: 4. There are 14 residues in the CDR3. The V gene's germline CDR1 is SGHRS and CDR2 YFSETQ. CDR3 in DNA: TGCGCCAGCAGCACTAGCGTTGGCACCGGGGAGCTGTTTTTT. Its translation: CASSTSVGTGELFF. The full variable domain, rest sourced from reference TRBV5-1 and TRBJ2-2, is KAGVTQTPRYLIKTRGQQVTLSCSPISGHRSVSWYQQTPGQGLQFLFEYFSETQRNKGNFPGRFSGRQFSNSRSEMNVSTLELGDSALYLCASSTSVGTGELFFGEGSRLTVL.

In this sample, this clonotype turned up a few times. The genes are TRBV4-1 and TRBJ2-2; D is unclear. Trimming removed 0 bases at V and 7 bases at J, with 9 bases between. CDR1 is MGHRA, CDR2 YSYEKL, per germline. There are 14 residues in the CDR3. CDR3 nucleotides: TGCGCCAGCAGCCAAGATGAACCGTACGGGGAGCTGTTTTTT. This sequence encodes CASSQDEPYGELFF.